This T cell receptor beta chain is drawn from a study of CD8 T cells in Susac syndrome (dated by TCRdb to 2018 to 2020). For context, the study as a whole: The study used repertoire sequencing to test whether antigen drove CD8+ T cell activation and differentiation in Susac syndrome. The study compared CD8+ T cell repertoire clonality among over ten healthy donors, 14 Susac syndrome patients and 15 or so multiple sclerosis patients. General study outcomes and caveats: The TCR sequencing and HLA analysis was acknowledged to have included a relatively small number of individuals.

Peripheral blood CD8+ and CD4+ T cells from healthy donors, Susac syndrome patients and multiple sclerosis patients were profiled by high-throughput TCR beta sequencing. Healthy donors were included as age- and sex-matched controls. Bulk CD8+ and CD4+ T cells were purified magnetically by negative isolation, whereas CD8+ TEMRA cells were enriched by FACS. Blood was collected in EDTA tubes and processed within 24 hours, with PBMCs isolated through density gradient centrifugation. PBMCs intended for TCR sequencing were frozen in liquid nitrogen and were later thawed in a 37 degrees C water bath. The sorted or isolated CD4+, CD8+ and CD8+ TEMRA cells had a purity of 90% or higher. RNA was extracted using the RNeasy kit, and roughly 0.5 to 1 microgram was reverse transcribed with random hexamers. The immunoSEQ multiplex PCR assay, which covers 54 Vbeta and 13 Jbeta segments, was used to amplify TCR beta CDR3 regions. Bias from PCR amplification was corrected by using a synthetic template baseline for primer optimization and for computational correction. The paper's processing steps were these. Reads were annotated to V, D and J genes according to IMGT and were analyzed with immunoSEQ Analyzer, with only productive sequences retained. Clonality was computed as one minus Shannon entropy normalized by log2 of the number of productive unique sequences. Public and private clones were assessed among the 100 most prevalent clones of each patient and control. Clones were defined as Susac-specific when absent from the healthy and MS cohorts, from fewer than 1,300 published viral clones and from other ImmuneACCESS disease sequences. TCRdb reworked the public reads: Q25 trimming with fastp, MiXCR clone assembly, productive beta chains retained. Rows are combined by CDR3 protein, so each entry shows the most common genes and DNA. Here the V and J calls rest on TCRdb's processing, not on the authors' analysis. This sample is represented by 65,000 to 75,000 distinct CDR3 sequences; more than 85% of them were singletons. Clones ranked in the top ten supply approximately 0.25% of the sample.

V loses 0 bases, J loses 7 bases, and the germline ends lie 4 bases apart. Per the germline V gene, SGHRS is the CDR1 and YFSETQ is the CDR2. The CDR3 goes from the cysteine to the phenylalanine over 11 residues. Just CDR3 DNA is preserved here, 33 bases in frame from base 1. As regards this clonotype: What this receptor recognizes is not known. It has no much larger one-base neighbor in the sample; base qualities were not kept.

The TCR originated in a human donor in good health. Recombination connected TRBV5-1 to TRBJ1-1; confidence is insufficient to name the D gene. Sequenced: CD8+ T cells from PBMCs. The bases read TGCGCCAGCAGCTTGGAGAATGAAGCTTTCTTT. The resulting protein is CASSLENEAFF.